These 9 T cell receptor beta chains were all obtained from the same sample, sequenced in a study of T cell responses to AZD1222 COVID-19 vaccine. The assay was immunoSEQ multiplex PCR, and TCRdb's table has in-frame clones only and misses some. The sample shows 250,000 to 300,000 clones, 94% of them seen only once. The material was peripheral blood, obtained 28 days after the second AZD1222 dose. The receptors were gathered from an adult who received the AZD1222 COVID-19 vaccine.

The CDR3 loop reads CASPPGGAYYGYTF. In DNA, the CDR3 is TGTGCCAGTCCCCCCGGGGGGGCGTACTATGGCTACACCTTC. The gene calls are TRBV25-1 and TRBJ1-2, with D possibly being TRBD1 (6 bases). Looked up from germline, CDR1 is MGHDK and CDR2 is SYGVNS. This CDR3 contains 14 residues. The ends were cut back, 9 bases at V and 3 bases at J, with 17 bases in the middle.

The V and J genes are TRBV7-9 and TRBJ1-4; 9 bases are shared with TRBD1. V shed 7 bases and J 4 bases; nucleotides not matched to a gene: 1. The V gene's germline CDR1 is SEHNR and CDR2 FQNEAQ (reference sequence). The CDR3 contains 13 residues. Here the CDR3 reads CASTDRGNEKLFF. The CDR3 nucleotides are TGTGCCAGCACGGACAGGGGTAATGAAAAACTGTTTTTT. Complete variable domain (other parts from reference TRBV7-9 and TRBJ1-4): DTGVSQNPRHKITKRGQNVTFRCDPISEHNRLYWYRQTLGQGPEFLTYFQNEAQLEKSRLLSDRFSAERPKGSFSTLEIQRTEQGDSAMYLCASTDRGNEKLFFGSGTQLSVL.

This chain joins TRBV12-3 or TRBV12-4 and TRBJ2-5; 7 bases are shared with TRBD2. The length of the CDR3 is 13 residues. V shed 6 bases and J 6 bases; nucleotides not matched to a gene: 7. The CDR3 is CASSGLGLKTQYF. In DNA form, the CDR3 reads TGTGCCAGCAGCGGACTAGGTTTGAAGACCCAGTACTTC.

This chain uses TRBV10-1 with TRBJ1-1, with TRBD1 matching over 8 bases. The ends lost 6 bases at V and 5 bases at J; junction bases unmatched: 8. Germline CDR1 WNHNN, CDR2 SYGVQD (reference sequence). This CDR3 has 14 residues. The DNA of the CDR3 is TGCGCCAGCAGCCTGGACAGGGAGGGAACTGAAGCTTTCTTT. It encodes CASSLDREGTEAFF.

The chain joins TRBV27 to TRBJ2-3, with no clear D. This CDR3 is built from 12 residues. CDR1 is MNHEY and CDR2 is SMNVEV in the germline V gene (reference sequence). V was cut by 8 bases and J by 1 base, with 7 bases left in between. As DNA, the CDR3 is TGTGCCAGCTCTGGCCGCACAGATACGCAGTATTTT. It specifies CASSGRTDTQYF.

In this sample, this clone turned up once. The chain couples TRBV6-2 or TRBV6-3 to TRBJ2-7; 9 bases line up with TRBD1. This CDR3 contains 16 residues. CDR1 MNHEY and CDR2 SVGEGT come from the germline V gene. The V gene end was trimmed by 0 bases and the J gene end by 5 bases; junction bases not matched to a gene: 8. In DNA form, the CDR3 reads TGTGCCAGCAGTTACTCGATTGGGACAGGGAGAGACGAGCAGTACTTC. Its translation is CASSYSIGTGRDEQYF.

The rearrangement uses TRBV5-5 and TRBJ2-1; a weak D match, TRBD2 (6 bases). CDR3 size: 15 residues. The germline V gene encodes CDR1 SGHKS and CDR2 YYEKEE (reference sequence). V lost 4 bases and J lost 0, with 11 bases in between. In DNA form, the CDR3 reads TGTGCCAGCAGCCACGGACTAAACTCCTACAATGAGCAGTTCTTC. This sequence encodes CASSHGLNSYNEQFF.

This chain connects TRBV12-3 or TRBV12-4 to TRBJ2-3, with D perhaps matching TRBD1 or TRBD2 (6 bases each). The CDR3 consists of 11 residues. Between the trimmed V and J ends, which lost 7 bases and 8 bases, there was a span of 10 bases. DNA for the CDR3: TGTGCCAGCAAGGGGGGCCGTACGCAGTATTTT. Its protein product is CASKGGRTQYF.

The V and J genes are TRBV4-3 and TRBJ2-1, with 8 bases aligning to TRBD2. The CDR3 has 16 residues. The germline V gene encodes CDR1 LGHNA and CDR2 YSLEER. J was trimmed by 9 bases and V by 0 bases; bases with no gene match: 10. CDR3 sequence (DNA): TGCGCCAGCAGCCAAGACCCCCCGGGACTAGGGGGTGAGCAGTTCTTC. This gives the protein CASSQDPPGLGGEQFF.